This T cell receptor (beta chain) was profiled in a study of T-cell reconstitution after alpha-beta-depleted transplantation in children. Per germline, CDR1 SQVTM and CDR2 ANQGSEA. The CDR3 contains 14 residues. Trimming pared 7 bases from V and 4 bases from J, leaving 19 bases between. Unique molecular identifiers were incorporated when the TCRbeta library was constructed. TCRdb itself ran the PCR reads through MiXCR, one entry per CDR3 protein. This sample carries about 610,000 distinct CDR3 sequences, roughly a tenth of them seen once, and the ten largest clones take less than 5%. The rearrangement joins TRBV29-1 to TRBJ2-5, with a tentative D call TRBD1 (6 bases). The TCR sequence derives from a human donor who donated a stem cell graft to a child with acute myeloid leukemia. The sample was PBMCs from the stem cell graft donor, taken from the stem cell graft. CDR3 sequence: CSAGGSTFGETQYF. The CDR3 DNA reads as TGCAGCGCTGGGGGCTCGACATTTGGAGAGACCCAGTACTTC.